The next 22 T cell receptor beta chains were all read from a single sample in a study of Graves' ophthalmopathy and Graves' hyperthyroidism. RNA transcripts served as template for amplifying TCR beta CDR3 sequences. First-round RT-PCR relied on HTBI primers, and a second-round multiplex PCR came next. TCRdb independently ran MiXCR on the multiplex PCR reads; one entry per CDR3 protein. The repertoire holds about 370,000 distinct CDR3 sequences, about 18% seen once, with 1.6% in the top ten. Specimen: peripheral blood. These receptors all stem from a woman in her late teens or twenties with Graves' ophthalmopathy.

The chain employs TRBV29-1 and TRBJ2-7; possible D gene TRBD1, 5 bases. Germline CDR1 SQVTM, CDR2 ANQGSEA. This CDR3 contains 13 residues. The ends were cut back, 2 bases at V and 3 bases at J, with 11 bases in the middle. CDR3 in DNA: TGCAGCGTTGAATGGGGCCAGGGCTACGAGCAGTACTTC. It is translated as CSVEWGQGYEQYF.

This clonotype was counted between two and nine times. The chain is built from TRBV20-1 and TRBJ2-5; unclear D gene. CDR1 and CDR2 (germline): DFQATT, SNEGSKA (reference sequence). This CDR3 has 13 amino acids. Trimming left V 6 bases short and J 5 bases short, with 16 bases between. The CDR3 region has the DNA TGCAGTGCCTGGGCCCCTATGCGGGAGACCCAGTACTTC. Protein: CSAWAPMRETQYF.

J is TRBJ2-2 and V is TRBV10-3; unclear D gene. V was cut by 4 bases and J by 4 bases, with 7 bases left in between. The CDR3 has 13 amino acids. The V gene's germline CDR1 is ENHRY and CDR2 SYGVKD. The CDR3 region is CAISGRTTGELFF. The DNA for the CDR3 is TGTGCCATCAGTGGCAGAACCACCGGGGAGCTGTTTTTT.

This clonotype was observed many times. This sequence joins TRBV2 and TRBJ1-1; TRBD1 might be the D (5 bases). This CDR3 is 12 amino acids long. The V end lost 6 bases, the J end lost 5 bases, and 10 bases lay between the germline ends. Germline CDR1 reads SNHLY; CDR2 reads FYNNEI. DNA of the CDR3: TGTGCCAGCAGAGACCAGGGAACTGAAGCTTTCTTT. Its protein product is CASRDQGTEAFF.

At least ten counts were recorded for this clonotype. The rearrangement joins TRBV6-5 to TRBJ2-5, with 11 bases that match TRBD2. The CDR3 is 15 amino acids. Trimming at V came to 8 bases and at J to 5 bases, leaving 10 bases not matched to a gene. CDR1 and CDR2 from the germline V gene are MNHEY and SVGAGI. CDR3 residues: CASGWTSGPWETQYF. CDR3 nucleotide sequence: TGTGCCAGCGGATGGACTAGCGGGCCTTGGGAGACCCAGTACTTC.

This clonotype was observed at least ten times. The V call is TRBV3-1, the J call TRBJ1-5; D gene uncertain. This CDR3 contains 17 residues. Trimming left V 0 bases short and J 2 bases short, with 14 bases between. The germline CDR1 and CDR2 sequences are LGHDT and YNNKEL (reference sequence). CDR3 loop: CASSQEGGQAGNQPQHF. CDR3 nucleotides: TGTGCCAGCAGCCAAGAGGGAGGTCAAGCCGGCAATCAGCCCCAGCATTTT.

This clonotype was recorded at least ten times. V usage is TRBV6-5 and J usage is TRBJ1-5; 7 nucleotides line up with TRBD1. Germline V CDR1 and CDR2: MNHEY, SVGAGI. V trimming: 6 bases; J trimming: 8 bases; junction bases outside the gene matches: 10. CDR3 length: 14 residues. The CDR3 DNA reads as TGTGCCAGCAGCCACCGACAGGGACTTGAGCCCCAGCATTTT. The encoded protein is CASSHRQGLEPQHF.

In its sample, this clonotype was seen many times. V and J are TRBV6-1 and TRBJ2-7; TRBD2 might be the D (7 bases). The CDR3 length is 15 residues. V shed 1 base and J shed 9 bases, with 19 bases lying between them. The germline CDR1 and CDR2 sequences are MNHNS and SASEGT. The CDR3 loop reads CASSEGPGGPVGQYF. For the CDR3, the DNA is TGTGCCAGCAGTGAAGGGCCCGGGGGGCCCGTGGGGCAGTACTTC.

The sample holds many counts of this clonotype. The rearrangement links TRBV6-2 or TRBV6-3 to TRBJ1-5, with 7 bases lining up with TRBD1. The V gene end was trimmed by 0 bases and the J gene end by 7 bases; junction bases not matched to a gene: 6. CDR3 length equals 15 residues. Germline assignment: CDR1 MNHEY and CDR2 SVGEGT. The CDR3 DNA is TGTGCCAGCAGTTACTCGATCACAGGGGTGCAGCCCCAGCATTTT. Its translation is CASSYSITGVQPQHF.

The sample holds many counts of this clonotype. This chain joins TRBV10-3 and TRBJ1-5, with D unresolved. This CDR3 is built from 16 residues. V was trimmed by 1 base and J by 0 bases, leaving 10 bases between them. Germline V gene lookup returns CDR1 ENHRY and CDR2 SYGVKD. CDR3 DNA sequence: TGTGCCATCAGTGAGTTTTCACAGTATAGCAATCAGCCCCAGCATTTT. Protein sequence: CAISEFSQYSNQPQHF.

The chain couples TRBV7-2 to TRBJ2-5; D remains unclear. Germline CDR1 is SGHTA and CDR2 is FQGNSA. V was pared by 2 bases and J by 4 bases, with 8 bases between. CDR3 size: 13 residues. The DNA of the CDR3 is TGTGCCAGCAGCTTATTCAGGACAGAGACCCAGTACTTC. Residues: CASSLFRTETQYF.

This clonotype was observed many times. The V call is TRBV6-5, the J call TRBJ2-2; no clear D gene. The CDR3 sequence is 16 residues long. V gave up 0 bases and J gave up 5 bases, with 13 bases separating them. Germline loops: CDR1 MNHEY, CDR2 SVGAGI. As DNA, the CDR3 is TGTGCCAGCAGTTACTCGCTAATAGGAAGGACCGGGGAGCTGTTTTTT. It codes for CASSYSLIGRTGELFF.

This clonotype was detected many times. At one boundary the junction diverges from the germline segment, which might be a read error. V is TRBV29-1 and J is TRBJ1-1, with D possibly TRBD1 on 6 matching bases. This CDR3 has 11 residues. In germline, CDR1 is SQVTM, CDR2 ANQGSEA. CDR3 DNA sequence: TGCAGCTCCCGGACAGCGACGGAAGTTTTCTTT. It yields the protein CSSRTATEVFF.

The rearrangement links TRBV7-2 to TRBJ1-2, with D uncertain. V lost 6 bases and J lost 4, with 12 bases in between. Looked up from germline, CDR1 is SGHTA and CDR2 is FQGNSA. This CDR3 has 13 amino acids. CDR3 protein: CASSSPSLYGYTF. In DNA, the CDR3 is TGTGCCAGCAGTTCGCCATCCCTCTATGGCTACACCTTC.

The sample holds many counts of this clonotype. This rearrangement joins TRBV6-5 to TRBJ2-7, with 10 positions matching TRBD1. The length of the CDR3 is 14 residues. The V segment lost 6 bases and the J segment 0 bases; nucleotides outside the gene matches: 2. Germline CDR1 and CDR2: MNHEY and SVGAGI. The CDR3 region is CASSWTGGSYEQYF. CDR3 nucleotides: TGTGCCAGCAGCTGGACAGGGGGCTCCTACGAGCAGTACTTC.

The table lists this clonotype with many counts. The V and J genes are TRBV6-5 and TRBJ1-5, with 7 positions matching TRBD1. Germline V gene data show CDR1 as MNHEY and CDR2 as SVGAGI. V was pared by 5 bases and J by 0 bases, with 4 bases of the junction left unmatched. The CDR3 is made up of 15 amino acids. The CDR3 region is CASSNGQDSNQPQHF. Here the CDR3 DNA reads TGTGCCAGCAGTAACGGACAGGATAGCAATCAGCCCCAGCATTTT.

This clonotype has ten or more counts. In DNA form, the CDR3 reads TGTGCCAGCAGCTTAAAGATCGCCGGAGGGATTAGCAATCAGCCCCAGCATTTT. Translated: CASSLKIAGGISNQPQHF. The chain joins TRBV7-2 to TRBJ1-5; D is unclear. CDR3 size: 18 residues. Per the germline V gene, CDR1 is SGHTA and CDR2 is FQGNSA. V was trimmed by 2 bases and J by 0 bases, leaving 17 bases between them.

In its sample, this clonotype was seen many times. This rearrangement joins TRBV12-3 or TRBV12-4 to TRBJ2-7, with 10 bases fitting TRBD2. Trimming at V came to 2 bases and at J to 2 bases, leaving 9 bases not matched to a gene. The CDR3 loop spans 17 amino acids. The CDR3 bases are TGTGCCAGCAGTTTAAGGCTAGCGGGAGTAGGGACCTACGAGCAGTACTTC. Its protein is CASSLRLAGVGTYEQYF.

This clonotype was observed at least ten times. This chain joins TRBV12-3 or TRBV12-4 and TRBJ2-2; D is perhaps TRBD2 (6 bases). The CDR3 is 16 amino acids. Trimming left V 3 bases short and J 4 bases short, with 15 bases between. Here the CDR3 DNA reads TGTGCCAGCAGTTTCCGACTGGGGGGTAGCACCGGGGAGCTGTTTTTT. Translation: CASSFRLGGSTGELFF.

This clonotype came up many times. The chain has TRBV6-2 or TRBV6-3 and TRBJ1-2, with 10 bases identical to TRBD1. V shed 6 bases, J shed 4 bases, and the junction held 17 bases outside the gene matches. The germline V gene has CDR1 MNHEY and CDR2 SVGEGT. The CDR3 is 18 amino acids. The CDR3 spells CASRLNFHRDRGTYGYTF. DNA for the CDR3: TGTGCCAGCAGACTCAACTTTCACCGGGACAGGGGTACCTATGGCTACACCTTC.

This clonotype was found many times. The genes are TRBV7-2 and TRBJ1-5; maybe TRBD1 (5 bases). The CDR3 is 15 amino acids. Looked up from germline, CDR1 is SGHTA and CDR2 is FQGNSA. The V end lost 5 bases, the J end lost 4 bases, and 15 bases lay between the germline ends. CDR3 sequence: CASSPPGAQNQPQHF. For the CDR3, the DNA is TGTGCCAGCAGCCCCCCCGGGGCCCAAAATCAGCCCCAGCATTTT.

This clonotype occurred many times. The chain carries TRBV7-2 and TRBJ1-2, with D unresolved. CDR3 length: 14 amino acids. Germline loops: CDR1 SGHTA, CDR2 FQGNSA. Trimming removed 1 base at V and 1 base at J, with 7 bases between. The CDR3 sequence: CASSLVVVNYGYTF. The DNA for the CDR3 is TGTGCCAGCAGCTTAGTTGTTGTTAACTATGGCTACACCTTC.